Listed here is a single T cell receptor beta chain. Its target is unknown. This CDR3 has 19 residues. The J segment lost 4 bases and the V segment lost 4 bases, leaving 20 bases of the junction unmatched. Stated time point: cycle 4 day 1 (C4D1), after 6 weeks of nivolumab. Exposure to brentuximab vedotin varied, and each patient had relapsed following autologous stem cell transplantation. Reported best responses ranged across complete response, partial response or progressive disease. This sample was taken from a study of PD-1 blockade in classical Hodgkin lymphoma. The assay was immunoSEQ multiplex PCR, and TCRdb's table has in-frame clones only and misses some. The sample yields 90,000 to 100,000 clones, around 78% seen once. The study's findings and limits: Baseline diversity resembling that of newly diagnosed patients was seen in complete responders. Compared with healthy donors, newly diagnosed patients reportedly showed lower baseline TCR diversity. Among the patients, those starting nivolumab under 1 year after ASCT were excluded.

The receptor was derived from a human donor with classical Hodgkin lymphoma. The specimen was peripheral blood mononuclear cells (PBMCs), collected before the fourth cycle of nivolumab. This chain uses TRBV5-3 with TRBJ1-3; TRBD1 agrees at 7 bases. TRBV5-3 is placed among ORFs of uncertain function. The CDR3 protein is CARSPLWGLRGRRGNTIYF. The CDR3 nucleotides are TGTGCCAGAAGCCCACTGTGGGGATTAAGGGGGCGACGAGGAAACACCATATATTTT.